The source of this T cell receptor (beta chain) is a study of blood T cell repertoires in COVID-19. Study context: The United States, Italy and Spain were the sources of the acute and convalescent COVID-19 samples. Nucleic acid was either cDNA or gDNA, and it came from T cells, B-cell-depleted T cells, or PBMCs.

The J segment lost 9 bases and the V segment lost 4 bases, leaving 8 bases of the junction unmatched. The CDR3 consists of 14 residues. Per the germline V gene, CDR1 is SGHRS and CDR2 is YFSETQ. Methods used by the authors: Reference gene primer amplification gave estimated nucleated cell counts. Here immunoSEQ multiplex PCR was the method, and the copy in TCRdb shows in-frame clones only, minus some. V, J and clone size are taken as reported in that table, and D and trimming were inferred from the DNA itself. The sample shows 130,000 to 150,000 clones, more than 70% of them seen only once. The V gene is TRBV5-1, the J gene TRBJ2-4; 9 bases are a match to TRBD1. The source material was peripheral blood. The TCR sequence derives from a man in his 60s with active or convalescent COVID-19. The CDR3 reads CASSVPGQGAIQYF. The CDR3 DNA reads TGCGCCAGCAGCGTTCCGGGACAGGGTGCCATTCAGTACTTC.